The source of this T cell receptor (beta chain) is a study of control samples from healthy donors and cancer patients. Method: immunoSEQ multiplex PCR; TCRdb's copy keeps in-frame clones and lacks some. The table lists 60,000 to 75,000 clones, about 80% of them singletons. This sequence originates from a man aged 50 or older in good health. The source material was blood.

The CDR3 DNA reads as TGTGCCAGCAGCGTAGTACAGTTCACCGGGGAGCTGTTTTTT. It specifies CASSVVQFTGELFF. The chain is built from TRBV9 and TRBJ2-2; no clear D gene. V was trimmed by 0 bases and J by 4 bases, leaving 7 bases between them. The CDR3 runs to 14 residues. Germline CDR1 and CDR2: SGDLS and YYNGEE.